This T cell receptor beta chain was obtained from a study of vaccination and CD4 T cells after COVID-19. The CDR3 is 15 residues long. V was pared by 3 bases and J by 1 base, with 10 bases between. Germline-derived CDR1 and CDR2 are SNHLY and FYNNEI. The Oncomine TCR Beta short-read assay was applied to DNA of cultured CD4+ T cells. From cultured CD4+ T cells, genomic DNA was extracted. TCRdb reprocessed the PCR reads with MiXCR, giving one entry per CDR3 protein. Of roughly 15,000 distinct CDR3 sequences in the sample, 60% to 70% were seen once. Treatment denoted: roughly ten-day PBMC culture with coronavirus spike peptide pools or control peptides (ViraFEST assay). ViraFEST grew antigen-specific T cells using peptide pools, then sequenced TCRs. Every well contained approximately 2.1 million PBMCs, which were grown with 9.5 to 10 IU/ml IL-2 and 7.5 to 10 ug/ml peptide pools. For this clonotype: Its antigen is not identified.

This clonotype originated in a human donor who had recovered from COVID-19. V is TRBV2 and J is TRBJ2-1, with a tentative D call TRBD1 (6 bases). The material sequenced was CD4+ T cells from blood, cultured in vitro. CDR3 in amino acids: CASSDGTPSYNEQFF. CDR3 sequence (DNA): TGTGCCAGCAGTGACGGGACACCTTCCTACAATGAGCAGTTCTTC.